This TCR beta chain was found in a study of T cells in localized non-small cell lung cancer. The CDR3 covers 12 residues. In germline, CDR1 is MGHRA, CDR2 YSYEKL. Trimming removed 6 bases at V and 6 bases at J, with 12 bases between. Notes on this clone: The antigen is unknown.

General study results and limits: Multi-region tumor sequencing was not done, so intratumor heterogeneity could not be excluded. In adjacent lung appeared a median about 57 of the top 100 tumor clones. Uninvolved adjacent lung showed the highest T cell clonality, exceeding tumor. Higher T cell density in the blood was associated with longer overall survival, whereas higher adjacent-lung clonality associated with shorter survival.

TCRdb's table, derived via immunoSEQ multiplex PCR, lists solely in-frame clones and lacks some. The sample holds some 1,600 clones, about 22% seen once. Material: normal lung tissue next to the tumor, obtained before any cancer treatment. The J gene is TRBJ2-7, the V gene TRBV4-1; the D call may be TRBD1 or TRBD2 (5 bases each). The source is a woman aged 35 to 69 with stage III squamous cell lung carcinoma. CDR3 sequence: CASSFDSGEQYF. The CDR3 DNA reads TGCGCCAGCAGTTTCGACAGCGGCGAGCAGTACTTC.